This T cell receptor beta chain was documented in a study of Ad26.COV2.S vaccination and SARS-CoV-2 variants. Method: immunoSEQ multiplex PCR; TCRdb's copy keeps in-frame clones and lacks some. The top ten clones hold around 4.2% of a sample with roughly 400,000 clones, less than 95% of them seen once. Worth noting for this clone: The antigen is undetermined.

Trimming removed 5 bases at V and 4 bases at J, with 12 bases between. Looked up from germline, CDR1 is MNHNY and CDR2 is SVGAGI (reference sequence). The CDR3 sequence is 13 residues long. Treatment meaning: some 20 received Ad26.COV2.S at low or high dose, single or two shots; 5 received placebo; per-sample allocation not given. The samples date from day 63 after the first vaccine or placebo injection. Whole-study findings and limits: The analyses of TCR breadth and depth may have understated the size of total T cell responses.

This clonotype originated in a person aged 18 to 59 who received the Ad26.COV2.S COVID-19 vaccine or a placebo. This chain joins TRBV6-6 and TRBJ2-7, with TRBD1 as a possible D gene (6 bases). Sequencing used peripheral blood, obtained in a trial of Ad26.COV2.S vaccine versus placebo. The CDR3, as DNA: TGTGCCAGCAGTACCCGGGACAAGTACGAGCAGTACTTC. Its translation: CASSTRDKYEQYF.